This T cell receptor beta chain appears in the sequencing data of a study of molecular identifiers for immune sequencing clone quantification. About the research overall: Split five ways in replicates, RNA from roughly 20,000 or 100,000 naive CD8 cells had four portions sequenced. Study-level findings and limits: Over 99% of effector molecules, but under 1% in naive cells, were held by clones with more than 20 RNA copies.

From the PCR reads, TCRdb called clonotypes with MiXCR, one entry per CDR3 protein. Of approximately 550,000 distinct CDR3 sequences listed, about a fifth are singletons. As CD8+CD4-CCR7+CD45RA+ cells, naive CD8 T cells were sorted. Only a few counts were recorded for this clonotype. Its antigen is not identified. This CDR3 region has 12 residues. Between the trimmed V and J ends, which lost 5 bases and 8 bases, there was a span of 10 bases. Sample: naive CD8+ T cells from blood, with Jurkat cell RNA spiked in. Subset here: FACS-sorted CD8+CD4-CCR7+CD45RA+ naive T cells. The gene calls are TRBV12-3 or TRBV12-4 and TRBJ1-5; D unclear. The TCR comes from a human donor in good health. Some libraries in this study had Jurkat cell RNA spiked in. The CDR3 DNA reads as TGTGCCAGCAGTCAAGACCTTAAGCCCCAGCATTTT. This sequence encodes CASSQDLKPQHF.